The source of this T cell receptor beta chain is a study of CD8+ T cells in alopecia areata. Study context: The tofacitinib course ran for 6 to 18 months and was followed by 6 months off drug.

Study outcomes and limitations: In lesional scalp, particularly from alopecia totalis/universalis, clonality was higher than in normal scalp.

Alopecia areata patients gave lesional scalp punch biopsies and peripheral blood samples. PBMCs provided sorted CD4+ and CD8+ T cells. Worth noting for this clone: Antigen: not known.

Reverse transcribed after extraction, RNA yielded cDNA as the sequencing template. Sequencing was performed with immunoSEQ multiplex PCR; in TCRdb, only in-frame clones are kept and a portion is missing. The sample lists about 150,000 clones; about nine tenths were seen once. J lost 0 bases, V lost 0 bases, and 5 bases had no gene match. CDR1 and CDR2 (germline): SNHLY, FYNNEI. The CDR3 is 16 amino acids. The chain combines TRBV2 with TRBJ2-7; TRBD2 matches 7 bases. This material consisted of CD8+ T cells sorted from blood, taken at week 0. This receptor was taken from a human donor with alopecia areata. CDR3 sequence (DNA): TGTGCCAGCAGTGAAGCTTCTAGCGGAAGCTCCTACGAGCAGTACTTC. This codes for CASSEASSGSSYEQYF.